This record looks at one T cell receptor beta chain sequence and its context. Its antigen is currently not known. Per-nucleotide qualities are absent, and no much larger clonotype sits a single base away. The CDR3 regions of human TCRbeta chains were analyzed by immunosequencing. The published analysis was carried out like this. TCRs in the repertoires were compared against a reference library of SARS-CoV-2-specific TCRs that had been generated with the MIRA antigen-specificity platform. Breadth was defined as the fraction of unique TCRs that were SARS-CoV-2-associated. Depth was defined as the fraction of total T cells that were SARS-CoV-2-associated. Using the MIRA data, each spike-specific TCR was assigned both to the spike region to which the TCR was reactive and to a CD4 or CD8 class. Log10-transformed breadth and depth values were compared by one-way ANOVA with Sidak's multiple comparisons tests. What TCRdb holds here is the immuneACCESS table cut down to in-frame rearrangements. Part of the clones is not present; checked against another copy, under half of the missing clones reflect an unresolved V gene, and the others are unexplained. V, J and clone size derive from that table, while D and trimming were established from the DNA sequence. The sample table shows 150,000 to 200,000 clones, and approximately 90% are seen once. The ten most abundant clones make up 6.1% of the sample.

This entry comes from a study of T cell responses to AZD1222 COVID-19 vaccine (dated by TCRdb to the early 2020s). At the level of the whole study: AZD1222 recipients whose second dose came at about 4 weeks and those whose second dose came at about 12 weeks were combined into one group, since spike-specific TCR depth and breadth did not differ between the two schedules. A total of about 230 trial participants underwent TCR sequencing, of whom about 210 received two doses of AZD1222 and around 26 received two doses of the MenACWY control vaccine. Trial participants were enrolled into age subgroups of 18-55, 56-69 and 70-plus years, which contained 148, 28 and 57 TCR-sequenced participants, respectively.

Points the paper makes about the study in general: Participants were mostly white British, with more females than males. The authors suggested clonal diversity may have been underestimated. A significant rise in spike-specific TCR breadth and depth was observed after two AZD1222 doses relative to day 0 and relative to MenACWY recipients. Because no day 14 peak-response samples were available, repertoires were characterized only after the peak T cell response. In the small 56-69-year group, the increase in depth fell short of significance, most likely because of low power. Epitopes outside the regions mutated in the B.1.351 and B.1.1.7 variants were reportedly recognized by nearly half of the unique spike-specific TCRs. Only six or seven AZD1222 recipients were SARS-CoV-2 seropositive at baseline, limiting conclusions about previously exposed vaccinees. Vaccine-associated CD4 TCRs spanned the whole spike protein, with dominant responses in regions 160-218 and 743-854.

In the paper's terms, the time point label means: baseline before first vaccination. The vaccinee samples were drawn from two UK trials, COV001 and COV002, one of which was a single-blind randomized controlled phase 2/3 trial testing AZD1222 (ChAdOx1 nCoV-19) in healthy adults. For TCRbeta chain sequencing, PBMC samples from trial participants were taken at day 0 and at day 28 after the second dose. From its cysteine to its phenylalanine, the CDR3 spans 13 amino acids. This entry keeps only the CDR3 DNA: 39 bases, framed from base 1. Per the germline V gene (reference sequence), LGHDT is the CDR1 and YNNKEL is the CDR2. Cut back by 1 base and 6 bases, the V and J ends lie 6 bases apart.

Sequenced here: peripheral blood, sampled on day 0 of AZD1222 vaccination. The V gene is TRBV3-1 (or the pseudogene TRBV3-2) and the J gene is TRBJ2-2; no confident D gene assignment can be made. This TCR derives from an adult in good health. The DNA sequence reads TGTGCCAGCAGCCAAGTCATCGCCGGGGAGCTGTTTTTT. Its protein is CASSQVIAGELFF.